The TCR beta chain under discussion was sequenced for a study of cytomegalovirus exposure and HLA in healthy donors. Study-wide findings and caveats: Earlier findings revealed that most TCR beta V segments proved productive either about 87% or about 30% of the time. Sequencing depth roughly uniform across donors was assumed in presence/absence analyses. Within the data, a cluster of highly shared sequence variants was likely a sequencing artifact.

Turning to this clone: What it binds is not known.

PCR involved 60 Vbeta and 13 Jbeta primers. Clones were read by immunoSEQ multiplex PCR, and TCRdb kept only the in-frame ones, dropping some. The sample carries about 88,000 clones, approximately 90% recorded once. The CDR3 sequence is 18 residues long. Trimming removed 5 bases at V and 4 bases at J, with 24 bases between. Germline V gene lookup returns CDR1 LNHDA and CDR2 SQIVND (reference sequence). Each donor was healthy, and each was a bone marrow donor. Sequenced input: PBMCs. The chain uses TRBV19 and TRBJ2-1, with D maybe TRBD2 (7 bases). This receptor was taken from a man aged 18-30 years in good health and CMV-seronegative. CDR3 in amino acids: CASSGLGAGLAVYNEQFF. The CDR3 DNA follows: TGTGCCAGTAGTGGTTTGGGGGCCGGGCTAGCGGTATACAATGAGCAGTTCTTC.